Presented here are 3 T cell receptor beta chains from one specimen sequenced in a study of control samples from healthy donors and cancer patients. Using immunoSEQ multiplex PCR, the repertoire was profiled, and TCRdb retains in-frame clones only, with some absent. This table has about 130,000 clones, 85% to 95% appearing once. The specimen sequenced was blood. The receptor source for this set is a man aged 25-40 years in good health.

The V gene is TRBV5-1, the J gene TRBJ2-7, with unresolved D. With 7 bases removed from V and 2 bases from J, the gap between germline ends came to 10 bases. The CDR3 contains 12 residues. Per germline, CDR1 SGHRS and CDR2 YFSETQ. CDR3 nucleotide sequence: TGCGCCAGCCGGGTTGACCCCTACGAGCAGTACTTC. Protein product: CASRVDPYEQYF.

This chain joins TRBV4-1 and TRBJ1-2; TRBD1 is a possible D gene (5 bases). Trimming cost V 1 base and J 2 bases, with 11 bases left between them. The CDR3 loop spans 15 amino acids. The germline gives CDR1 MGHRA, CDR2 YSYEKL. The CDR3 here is CASSQARQSNYGYTF. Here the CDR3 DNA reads TGCGCCAGCAGCCAAGCTAGACAGAGCAACTATGGCTACACCTTC.

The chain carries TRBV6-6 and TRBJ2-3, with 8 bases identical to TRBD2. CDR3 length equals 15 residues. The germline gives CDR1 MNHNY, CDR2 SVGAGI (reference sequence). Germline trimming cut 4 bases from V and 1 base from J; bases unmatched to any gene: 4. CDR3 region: CASSLGTRGTDTQYF. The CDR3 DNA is TGTGCCAGCAGTTTGGGGACTAGGGGCACAGATACGCAGTATTTT.